These 26 T cell receptor beta chains share one sample of origin, sequenced in a study of CD8+ T cells in alopecia areata. RNA was isolated and reverse transcribed to cDNA, the sequencing template. The table came from immunoSEQ multiplex PCR; TCRdb's copy has only in-frame clones and leaves some out. The sample comprises under 200,000 clones, approximately 57% of which are singletons, and around 14% rests with the top ten. Treatment noted: oral pan-JAK inhibitor, 5-10 mg twice daily. The sequences come from CD4+ T cells sorted from blood, collected at week 24, from a patient treated with tofacitinib. The receptors come from a human donor with alopecia areata.

The chain has TRBV27 and TRBJ1-4; D not certain. CDR3 length: 13 amino acids. Germline V gene sequence: CDR1 MNHEY, CDR2 SMNVEV (reference sequence). Deletions cut 5 bases from V and 8 bases from J, with 12 bases between. CDR3 DNA sequence: TGTGCCAGCAGTCCGTCCCCTCACGAAAAACTGTTTTTT. Encoded protein: CASSPSPHEKLFF.

The gene calls are TRBV5-1 and TRBJ1-2; no firm D call. V dropped 4 bases and J dropped 8 bases, with 9 bases sitting between them. The CDR3 spans 11 residues. Germline loops: CDR1 SGHRS, CDR2 YFSETQ. DNA for the CDR3: TGCGCCAGCAGCCGAGGGATCGGCTACACCTTC. Its protein product is CASSRGIGYTF.

The V gene is TRBV7-3, the J gene TRBJ2-3, with 9 bases that match TRBD2. With V trimmed by 5 bases and J by 5 bases, 11 bases remained unmatched. The CDR3 runs to 16 residues. Germline CDR1 is SGHTA and CDR2 is FQGTGA. The CDR3 DNA reads as TGTGCCAGCAGCCTACGTTTAGCGGGGGCCAGAGATACGCAGTATTTT. This gives the protein CASSLRLAGARDTQYF. The whole variable domain, remainder taken from reference TRBV7-3 and TRBJ2-3, is GAGVSQTPSNKVTEKGKYVELRCDPISGHTALYWYRQSLGQGPEFLIYFQGTGAADDSGLPNDRFFAVRPEGSVSTLKIQRTERGDSAVYLCASSLRLAGARDTQYFGPGTRLTVL.

This chain joins TRBV18 and TRBJ2-1; D uncertain. Germline V lookup: CDR1 KGHSH, CDR2 LQKENI. Trimming stripped 2 bases from V and 0 bases from J, with 8 bases between. The CDR3 loop spans 15 amino acids. This CDR3 is CASSPFRGSYNEQFF. CDR3 coding DNA: TGTGCCAGCTCACCATTCAGAGGCTCCTACAATGAGCAGTTCTTC.

This clone appeared a few times. The V call is TRBV11-2, the J call TRBJ2-3; 8 nucleotides match TRBD2. CDR3 length: 14 amino acids. V lost 3 bases to trimming and J lost 1 base; unmatched junction nucleotides: 0. Germline V lookup: CDR1 SGHAT, CDR2 FQNNGV. CDR3 coding DNA: TGTGCCAGCAGCTTGGGACTAGGCACAGATACGCAGTATTTT. This codes for CASSLGLGTDTQYF.

The CDR3 loop reads CASGWENSRETQYF. The CDR3 nucleotides read TGTGCCAGCGGGTGGGAGAACAGCCGAGAGACCCAGTACTTC. This chain uses TRBV2 with TRBJ2-5; weak D call: TRBD2 (5 bases). The V gene's germline CDR1 is SNHLY and CDR2 FYNNEI. Trimming cost V 8 bases and J 4 bases, with 17 bases left between them. CDR3 length equals 14 residues.

This clone was found a few times. CDR3 region: CASSITGKITGELFF. The CDR3 bases are TGCGCCAGCAGCATTACAGGGAAAATCACCGGGGAGCTGTTTTTT. The chain recombines TRBV5-1 with TRBJ2-2; the D gene is possibly TRBD1 (6 bases). CDR1 is SGHRS and CDR2 is YFSETQ in the germline V gene. The CDR3 sequence is 15 residues long. With 4 bases removed from V and 4 bases from J, the gap between germline ends came to 14 bases.

The chain recombines TRBV15 with TRBJ2-2; 8 bases map to TRBD1. CDR3 length: 14 amino acids. The germline V gene encodes CDR1 LNHNV and CDR2 YYDKDF (reference sequence). J was trimmed by 6 bases and V by 8 bases; bases with no gene match: 8. The chain's CDR3 is CATGADRASGELFF. The CDR3 DNA is TGTGCCACCGGCGCGGACAGGGCCTCCGGGGAGCTGTTTTTT.

CDR3: CASSEAGRSFSETQYF. The CDR3 nucleotides read TGTGCCAGCAGTGAAGCTGGACGGAGCTTCTCGGAGACCCAGTACTTC. V gene TRBV2 combines with J gene TRBJ2-5; D unclear. This CDR3 is built from 16 residues. Germline lookup yields CDR1 SNHLY and CDR2 FYNNEI. V lost 0 bases to trimming and J lost 5 bases, with 16 bases between them. Full variable domain (missing parts from reference TRBV2 and TRBJ2-5): EPEVTQTPSHQVTQMGQEVILRCVPISNHLYFYWYRQILGQKVEFLVSFYNNEISEKSEIFDDQFSVERPDGSNFTLKIRSTKLEDSAMYFCASSEAGRSFSETQYFGPGTRLLVL.

The rearrangement joins TRBV20-1 to TRBJ2-2; D is undetermined. Trimming stripped 3 bases from V and 3 bases from J, with 2 bases between. The CDR3 length is 11 residues. Per the germline V gene, CDR1 is DFQATT and CDR2 is SNEGSKA (reference sequence). CDR3 bases: TGCAGTGCTAGGGACACCGGGGAGCTGTTTTTT. This translates into CSARDTGELFF.

Only a few counts were recorded for this clone. The chain is built from TRBV29-1 and TRBJ2-1; TRBD1 is a possible D gene (6 bases). V was trimmed by 4 bases and J by 1 base, leaving 14 bases between them. CDR3 length: 15 amino acids. Germline V lookup: CDR1 SQVTM, CDR2 ANQGSEA. CDR3 sequence (DNA): TGCAGCGTTGCGCCTAGAGGGGGTTCCTACAATGAGCAGTTCTTC. Its protein product is CSVAPRGGSYNEQFF.

The genes are TRBV10-3 and TRBJ2-5; 9 bases are shared with TRBD1. The CDR3 extends over 12 amino acids. CDR1 and CDR2 from the germline V gene are ENHRY and SYGVKD. V was clipped by 10 bases and J by 5 bases; unmatched bases: 5. This CDR3 is CATTGQGETQYF. The DNA for the CDR3 is TGTGCCACCACCGGACAGGGGGAGACCCAGTACTTC.

This chain joins TRBV7-2 and TRBJ2-5, with D perhaps TRBD2 (5 bases). The germline V gene encodes CDR1 SGHTA and CDR2 FQGNSA. The CDR3 is 15 amino acids. The V end lost 1 base, the J end lost 1 base, and 10 bases lay between the germline ends. CDR3 DNA: TGTGCCAGCAGCTTAGTAACCAGCGGCCAAGAGACCCAGTACTTC. It codes for CASSLVTSGQETQYF.

For the CDR3, the DNA is TGTGCCAGTCACATGACAGGGACCGTCTACAATGAGCAGTTCTTC. Encoded protein: CASHMTGTVYNEQFF. V is TRBV19 and J is TRBJ2-1; 7 bases are shared with TRBD1. The length of the CDR3 is 15 residues. The V and J ends lost 8 bases and 3 bases, in that order; junction bases with no gene match: 10. Germline assignment: CDR1 LNHDA and CDR2 SQIVND (reference sequence). Full variable domain (outside the CDR3, taken from reference TRBV19 and TRBJ2-1): DGGITQSPKYLFRKEGQNVTLSCEQNLNHDAMYWYRQDPGQGLRLIYYSQIVNDFQKGDIAEGYSVSREKKESFPLTVTSAQKNPTAFYLCASHMTGTVYNEQFFGPGTRLTVL.

The V gene is TRBV7-9, the J gene TRBJ2-1, with D possibly TRBD2 on 6 matching bases. The ends were cut back, 5 bases at V and 5 bases at J, with 16 bases in the middle. The CDR3 loop spans 15 amino acids. Germline loops: CDR1 SEHNR, CDR2 FQNEAQ (reference sequence). In nucleotides, the CDR3 is TGTGCCAGCAGCCTTCGGGGGATACTGAACAATGAGCAGTTCTTC. It is translated as CASSLRGILNNEQFF.

The chain uses TRBV5-6 and TRBJ1-1; D uncertain. The CDR3 spans 11 residues. The germline gives CDR1 SGHDT, CDR2 YYEEEE. V was pared by 3 bases and J by 2 bases, with 2 bases between. The DNA for the CDR3 is TGTGCCAGCAGCTCCAACACTGAAGCTTTCTTT. Amino acid sequence: CASSSNTEAFF.

This chain links TRBV2 with TRBJ1-5; D gene ambiguous. V lost 11 bases and J 11 bases, leaving 10 bases between the germline ends. The CDR3 sequence is 9 residues long. From germline, CDR1 is SNHLY and CDR2 FYNNEI. The CDR3 sequence: CAPIPAQHF. The CDR3 DNA is TGTGCCCCGATTCCGGCCCAGCATTTT.

This clone appeared a few times. The V gene is TRBV29-1, the J gene TRBJ2-7, with D perhaps matching TRBD2 (5 bases). There are 12 residues in the CDR3. The V and J ends lost 4 bases and 3 bases respectively, with 10 bases between them. Germline V CDR1 and CDR2: SQVTM, ANQGSEA. In DNA, the CDR3 is TGCAGCGTTGGAGGGCAGAACTACGAGCAGTACTTC. As protein: CSVGGQNYEQYF.

This clone was observed a few times. The chain carries TRBV29-1 and TRBJ2-5; TRBD2 matches at 10 bases. The V segment lost 1 base and the J segment 9 bases; nucleotides outside the gene matches: 5. Germline V gene data show CDR1 as SQVTM and CDR2 as ANQGSEA. The CDR3 is made up of 13 amino acids. The CDR3 coding sequence is TGCAGCGTTGAAGTAGCGGGGGGCGGGGCCCAGTACTTC. Protein product: CSVEVAGGGAQYF.

This clone was recorded a few times. The chain couples TRBV28 to TRBJ2-7; unclear D gene. The CDR3 has 14 residues. The V end was cut by 2 bases, the J end by 5 bases, with 13 bases between. CDR1 and CDR2 from the germline V gene are MDHEN and SYDVKM. CDR3 amino acids: CASSLRQVVHEQYF. The CDR3 bases are TGTGCCAGCAGTTTACGGCAGGTCGTCCACGAGCAGTACTTC. The full variable domain, with the rest looked up from reference TRBV28 and TRBJ2-7, is DVKVTQSSRYLVKRTGEKVFLECVQDMDHENMFWYRQDPGLGLRLIYFSYDVKMKEKGDIPEGYSVSREKKERFSLILESASTNQTSMYLCASSLRQVVHEQYFGPGTRLTVT.

This clone occurred once. The chain couples TRBV5-4 to TRBJ2-1; D unclear. The CDR3 extends over 14 amino acids. Germline V lookup: CDR1 SGHNT, CDR2 YYREEE (reference sequence). Trimming shortened V by 0 bases and J by 6 bases, and 10 bases separated the two germline ends. The CDR3 DNA reads TGTGCCAGCAGCTTGGAGGCAGGTAGCAATGAGCAGTTCTTC. Protein sequence: CASSLEAGSNEQFF.

This chain uses TRBV18 with TRBJ2-7; D is possibly TRBD2 (7 bases). Trimming left V 2 bases short and J 3 bases short, with 17 bases between. The germline V gene has CDR1 KGHSH and CDR2 LQKENI. CDR3 length equals 16 residues. The CDR3, as DNA: TGTGCCAGCTCACCAGCATACGCGGGGGCTATCTACGAGCAGTACTTC. Its translation: CASSPAYAGAIYEQYF. Supplemented by reference TRBV18 and TRBJ2-7, the full variable domain reads NAGVMQNPRHLVRRRGQEARLRCSPMKGHSHVYWYRQLPEEGLKFMVYLQKENIIDESGMPKERFSAEFPKEGPSILRIQQVVRGDSAAYFCASSPAYAGAIYEQYFGPGTRLTVT.

The chain uses TRBV18 and TRBJ1-5; D is ambiguous. The CDR3 contains 13 residues. V was pared by 5 bases and J by 0 bases, with 5 bases between. Germline CDR1 KGHSH, CDR2 LQKENI. CDR3 in amino acids: CASSENSNQPQHF. CDR3 in DNA: TGTGCCAGCTCAGAAAATAGCAATCAGCCCCAGCATTTT.

This sequence joins TRBV29-1 and TRBJ1-6, with a tentative D call TRBD1 (6 bases). In germline, CDR1 is SQVTM, CDR2 ANQGSEA. The V and J ends lost 6 bases and 6 bases respectively, with 18 bases between them. CDR3 length equals 15 residues. The CDR3 coding sequence is TGCAGCGTCACCTCGATGGAGGGGGGTAATTCACCCCTCCACTTT. Amino acid sequence: CSVTSMEGGNSPLHF.

The chain employs TRBV25-1 and TRBJ2-2; D not resolved. The CDR3 length is 14 residues. Deletions cut 5 bases from V and 0 bases from J, with 7 bases between. Germline-derived CDR1 and CDR2 are MGHDK and SYGVNS. In DNA, the CDR3 is TGTGCCAGCAGTTCCAGATCGAACACCGGGGAGCTGTTTTTT. Amino acid sequence: CASSSRSNTGELFF. The full variable domain, in which reference TRBV25-1 and TRBJ2-2 provide the parts outside the CDR3, is EADIYQTPRYLVIGTGKKITLECSQTMGHDKMYWYQQDPGMELHLIHYSYGVNSTEKGDLSSESTVSRIRTEHFPLTLESARPSHTSQYLCASSSRSNTGELFFGEGSRLTVL.

There are a few counts of this clone. The chain employs TRBV9 and TRBJ2-1; D perhaps matches TRBD2 (7 bases). V lost 0 bases and J 5 bases, leaving 15 bases between the germline ends. In germline, CDR1 is SGDLS, CDR2 YYNGEE. There are 16 residues in the CDR3. The CDR3 region has the DNA TGTGCCAGCAGCGTAGGAGGACGGGGGGCCAACAATGAGCAGTTCTTC. This codes for CASSVGGRGANNEQFF.